Listed here are 9 T cell receptor beta chains from one sample, sequenced in a study of blood T cell repertoires in COVID-19. The table came from immunoSEQ multiplex PCR; TCRdb's copy has only in-frame clones and leaves some out. Of hundreds of thousands of clones in the sample, around 86% were seen once. Sequencing used peripheral blood. The receptors here all came from a man aged 70-80 years with acute or convalescent COVID-19.

The chain joins TRBV28 to TRBJ1-2; no firm D call. The V and J ends lost 5 bases and 8 bases respectively, with 15 bases between them. This CDR3 has 13 amino acids. Germline V gene lookup returns CDR1 MDHEN and CDR2 SYDVKM. CDR3 sequence: CASSSFLARGYTF. CDR3 nucleotides: TGTGCCAGCAGTAGTTTCCTAGCCCGGGGCTACACCTTC.

This rearrangement joins TRBV10-3 to TRBJ1-5; D is perhaps TRBD1 (6 bases). The CDR3 has 14 residues. Germline assignment: CDR1 ENHRY and CDR2 SYGVKD. Between the trimmed V and J ends, which lost 2 bases and 5 bases, there was a span of 10 bases. CDR3 bases: TGTGCCATCAGTGAGGGCAGGGGCGATCAGCCCCAGCATTTT. Translation: CAISEGRGDQPQHF.

The chain is built from TRBV14 and TRBJ1-6; 7 bases map to TRBD1. CDR1 SGHDN and CDR2 FVKESK come from the germline V gene. The junction had 11 bases not matched to a gene; V was cut back by 0 bases and J by 9 bases. The CDR3 contains 17 residues. For the CDR3, the DNA is TGTGCCAGCAGCCAAGATCAACGGCAGGGGGTCCTTTCACCCCTCCACTTT. It translates to CASSQDQRQGVLSPLHF.

The chain links TRBV7-9 to TRBJ1-5; tentatively, D is TRBD1 (6 bases). The V gene's germline CDR1 is SEHNR and CDR2 FQNEAQ (reference sequence). This CDR3 has 16 amino acids. V lost 5 bases, J lost 0 bases, and 14 bases lay in between. In DNA form, the CDR3 reads TGTGCCAGCAGCCCGGCTAGCAGGGGTAGCAATCAGCCCCAGCATTTT. Its translation: CASSPASRGSNQPQHF.

V is TRBV7-9 and J is TRBJ2-3, with 11 bases fitting TRBD2. Germline V gives CDR1 SEHNR, CDR2 FQNEAQ (reference sequence). V trimming: 3 bases; J trimming: 0 bases; junction bases outside the gene matches: 2. This CDR3 region has 16 residues. The CDR3 DNA sequence: TGTGCCAGCAGCTTTAGCGGGGGGGGTAGCACAGATACGCAGTATTTT. As protein: CASSFSGGGSTDTQYF.

The chain uses TRBV5-6 and TRBJ1-6; D might be TRBD1 (6 bases). V lost 1 base and J 3 bases, leaving 17 bases between the germline ends. Germline V CDR1 and CDR2: SGHDT, YYEEEE. The CDR3 loop spans 18 amino acids. The CDR3 protein is CASSLWSHDRFYNSPLHF. CDR3 bases: TGTGCCAGCAGCTTGTGGTCGCACGACAGGTTCTATAATTCACCCCTCCACTTT.

The genes are TRBV2 and TRBJ1-6; possible D gene TRBD1, 5 bases. Germline CDR1 and CDR2: SNHLY and FYNNEI. Deletions cut 6 bases from V and 7 bases from J, with 13 bases between. This CDR3 has 14 residues. The CDR3 DNA sequence: TGTGCCAGCAGCCTGACCTCAGGGAATTCACCCCTCCACTTT. The encoded protein is CASSLTSGNSPLHF.

Worth noting for this clone: Germline is not matched at one junction end, which may reflect a read error. The J gene is TRBJ1-1, the V gene TRBV11-1; possible D gene TRBD1, 6 bases. CDR1 and CDR2 (germline): SGHAT, FQDESV (reference sequence). This CDR3 comprises 12 residues. The CDR3 sequence: CASSLWDTEAFF. The CDR3 DNA sequence: TGTGCCAGCAGCTTATGGGACACGGAAGCTTTCTTT.

The chain links TRBV6-5 to TRBJ2-5, with D uncertain. The germline V gene has CDR1 MNHEY and CDR2 SVGAGI. CDR3 length equals 16 residues. V gave up 4 bases and J gave up 2 bases, with 17 bases separating them. The CDR3 spells CASSLETPKTQETQYF. CDR3 bases: TGTGCCAGCAGTTTAGAGACTCCCAAAACACAAGAGACCCAGTACTTC.